Presented here are 30 T cell receptor beta chains from one specimen sequenced in a study of T cell responses to AZD1222 COVID-19 vaccine. Sequencing used immunoSEQ multiplex PCR; TCRdb keeps in-frame clones, though not all of them. The repertoire has some 130,000 clones, over 90% of them found once; the top ten carry over 4%. Specimen: peripheral blood, collected on day 0 of AZD1222 vaccination. The origin of the receptors is an adult in good health.

The CDR3 nucleotides are TGTGCCAGCAGCCCGGGAGGGGGCAATGAGCAGTTCTTC. Translating gives CASSPGGGNEQFF. This chain joins TRBV11-2 and TRBJ2-1, with TRBD2 identical over 8 bases. Germline CDR1 is SGHAT and CDR2 is FQNNGV. This CDR3 region has 13 residues. With 5 bases clipped from V and 6 bases from J, the junction kept 3 bases outside the gene matches.

This rearrangement joins TRBV5-6 to TRBJ1-6, with a possible D match to TRBD1 (5 bases). Germline CDR1 reads SGHDT; CDR2 reads YYEEEE. CDR3 length: 14 residues. V lost 3 bases and J lost 9, with 13 bases in between. This CDR3 reads CASSWGRWSSPLHF. For the CDR3, the DNA is TGTGCCAGCAGCTGGGGACGGTGGAGTTCACCCCTCCACTTT.

The chain couples TRBV14 to TRBJ2-1; 9 bases are shared with TRBD1. Trimming took 0 bases from V and 7 from J; bases not matched to a gene: 7. This CDR3 contains 16 residues. CDR1 SGHDN and CDR2 FVKESK come from the germline V gene. The CDR3 reads CASSQERGTGRNEQFF. The CDR3 DNA follows: TGTGCCAGCAGCCAAGAAAGAGGGACAGGGAGGAATGAGCAGTTCTTC. The variable domain in full, completed from reference TRBV14 and TRBJ2-1, reads EAGVTQFPSHSVIEKGQTVTLRCDPISGHDNLYWYRRVMGKEIKFLLHFVKESKQDESGMPNNRFLAERTGGTYSTLKVQPAELEDSGVYFCASSQERGTGRNEQFFGPGTRLTVL.

About this clone itself: Other DNA variants within this sample encode the same CDR3. The V and J genes are TRBV12-3 or TRBV12-4 and TRBJ2-2, with D unclear. Trimming removed 3 bases from V and 6 bases from J, with 5 bases in between. The CDR3 sequence is 12 residues long. As DNA, the CDR3 is TGTGCCAGCAGTTTGACGGCCGGGGAGCTGTTTTTT. It translates to CASSLTAGELFF.

This clone is a singleton in its sample. At the DNA level, this CDR3 is encoded by other sequences in the same sample as well. This sequence joins TRBV7-9 and TRBJ1-1; weak D call: TRBD1 (5 bases). The CDR3 has 13 amino acids. V lost 3 bases and J 5 bases, leaving 10 bases between the germline ends. Germline values: CDR1 SEHNR, CDR2 FQNEAQ (reference sequence). CDR3 sequence (DNA): TGTGCCAGCAGCTTGGCGGGGGTGACTGAAGCTTTCTTT. It yields the protein CASSLAGVTEAFF.

V gene TRBV2 combines with J gene TRBJ1-2, with unresolved D. V lost 2 bases, J lost 0 bases, and 10 bases lay in between. Germline lookup yields CDR1 SNHLY and CDR2 FYNNEI. The CDR3 has 15 amino acids. CDR3 sequence (DNA): TGTGCCAGCAGTGAAATCGGCGTAGCTAACTATGGCTACACCTTC. This gives the protein CASSEIGVANYGYTF.

V gene TRBV5-4 combines with J gene TRBJ1-1; a possible D gene is TRBD1 (5 bases). Germline assignment: CDR1 SGHNT and CDR2 YYREEE (reference sequence). V was shortened by 5 bases and J by 3 bases, with 11 bases between the two germline ends. The CDR3 is made up of 13 amino acids. CDR3 sequence (DNA): TGTGCCAGCAGGACGCAGGGTCACACTGAAGCTTTCTTT. This sequence encodes CASRTQGHTEAFF. The complete variable domain, with remaining parts taken from reference TRBV5-4 and TRBJ1-1, reads ETGVTQSPTHLIKTRGQQVTLRCSSQSGHNTVSWYQQALGQGPQFIFQYYREEENGRGNFPPRFSGLQFPNYSSELNVNALELDDSALYLCASRTQGHTEAFFGQGTRLTVV.

This rearrangement joins TRBV21-1 to TRBJ1-5; the table's D call TRBD1 went unverified against the DNA. TRBV21-1 is labeled a pseudogene. The CDR3 has 16 residues. The CDR3 loop reads CASSKTRDRRNQPQHF. The CDR3 nucleotides are TGTGCCAGCAGCAAAACCCGGGACAGAAGGAATCAGCCCCAGCATTTT.

The rearrangement joins TRBV5-1 to TRBJ2-7; TRBD1 is a possible D gene (7 bases). From germline, CDR1 is SGHRS and CDR2 YFSETQ. The CDR3 is 14 amino acids. The germline V and J ends were trimmed by 4 bases and 4 bases, with 15 bases remaining between them. CDR3 sequence: CASSIQTGTYEQYF. The CDR3 coding sequence is TGCGCCAGCAGCATCCAGACAGGGACTTACGAGCAGTACTTC. The entire variable domain, with the rest obtained from reference TRBV5-1 and TRBJ2-7, is as follows: KAGVTQTPRYLIKTRGQQVTLSCSPISGHRSVSWYQQTPGQGLQFLFEYFSETQRNKGNFPGRFSGRQFSNSRSEMNVSTLELGDSALYLCASSIQTGTYEQYFGPGTRLTVT.

The rearrangement uses TRBV4-1 and TRBJ2-1; D gene unclear. Germline lookup yields CDR1 MGHRA and CDR2 YSYEKL. The CDR3 covers 14 residues. V lost 3 bases and J lost 5, with 11 bases in between. The CDR3 DNA sequence: TGCGCCAGCAGCCATCTCTCGCTCGACAATGAGCAGTTCTTC. Amino acids: CASSHLSLDNEQFF.

As regards this clone: One junction end does not reproduce the germline sequence, and a read error may be involved. The rearrangement joins TRBV11-2 to TRBJ1-2; unclear D gene. The length of the CDR3 is 14 residues. The germline CDR1 and CDR2 sequences are SGHAT and FQNNGV. The CDR3 bases are TGTGCCAGCAGCCGACCAGGCGTTTCTTATGGCTACACTTTC. The encoded protein is CASSRPGVSYGYTF.

This CDR3 is CASSLGTGTGDNEQFF. The CDR3 DNA reads as TGCGCCAGCAGCTTGGGAACCGGGACAGGGGACAATGAGCAGTTCTTC. This chain connects TRBV5-1 to TRBJ2-1; 10 bases fit TRBD1. CDR3 length equals 16 residues. V dropped 0 bases and J dropped 5; count of bases not matched to a gene: 5. Germline CDR1 and CDR2: SGHRS and YFSETQ.

V gene TRBV29-1 combines with J gene TRBJ2-5; no clear D. This CDR3 comprises 12 residues. Germline assignment: CDR1 SQVTM and CDR2 ANQGSEA. V was shortened by 5 bases and J by 0 bases, with 7 bases between the two germline ends. In DNA form, the CDR3 reads TGCAGCGTTTCTGATAACCAAGAGACCCAGTACTTC. Residues: CSVSDNQETQYF.

This rearrangement joins TRBV6-5 to TRBJ2-1; D may be TRBD2 (7 bases). CDR3 length: 15 amino acids. With 9 bases removed from V and 4 bases from J, the gap between germline ends came to 19 bases. In germline, CDR1 is MNHEY, CDR2 SVGAGI. The CDR3 loop reads CARTKRGAQYNEQFF. DNA for the CDR3: TGTGCCAGAACTAAACGGGGGGCCCAGTACAATGAGCAGTTCTTC.

The V call is TRBV11-2, the J call TRBJ2-1, with D possibly matching TRBD2 (6 bases). Trimming took 3 bases from V and 6 from J, leaving 12 bases between them. Germline values: CDR1 SGHAT, CDR2 FQNNGV. This CDR3 spans 14 amino acids. CDR3: CASSLAGTVNEQFF. The CDR3 nucleotides are TGTGCCAGCAGCTTGGCCGGGACTGTCAATGAGCAGTTCTTC. Variable domain in full (rest from reference TRBV11-2 and TRBJ2-1): EAGVAQSPRYKIIEKRQSVAFWCNPISGHATLYWYQQILGQGPKLLIQFQNNGVVDDSQLPKDRFSAERLKGVDSTLKIQPAKLEDSAVYLCASSLAGTVNEQFFGPGTRLTVL.

V usage is TRBV5-1 and J usage is TRBJ1-3; no definite D call. The CDR3 has 13 amino acids. Germline assignment: CDR1 SGHRS and CDR2 YFSETQ. Deletions cut 0 bases from V and 7 bases from J, with 8 bases between. The chain's CDR3 is CASSLDPWNTIYF. The DNA of the CDR3 is TGCGCCAGCAGCTTGGATCCTTGGAACACCATATATTTT.

This sequence joins TRBV19 and TRBJ1-5; 7 nucleotides align to TRBD1. CDR3 length: 16 amino acids. V gave up 7 bases and J gave up 3 bases; unmatched junction bases: 12. The germline V gene has CDR1 LNHDA and CDR2 SQIVND (reference sequence). The CDR3 bases are TGTGCCAGTACCCCTGAGGGGGCCCCAAACAATCAGCCCCAGCATTTT. Amino acid sequence: CASTPEGAPNNQPQHF.

The chain combines TRBV12-3 or TRBV12-4 with TRBJ1-3; D gene uncertain. Trimming removed 8 bases from V and 2 bases from J, with 10 bases in between. The CDR3 totals 13 residues. The CDR3 coding sequence is TGTGCCAGCTCCCCTAGCCCTGGAAACACCATATATTTT. This sequence encodes CASSPSPGNTIYF.

The chain combines TRBV9 with TRBJ2-1; 11 bases align to TRBD2. V lost 3 bases, J lost 6 bases, and 5 bases stayed unmatched. The CDR3 totals 15 residues. Germline V lookup: CDR1 SGDLS, CDR2 YYNGEE. The CDR3 is CASSGGLAESNEQFF. Here the CDR3 DNA reads TGTGCCAGCAGCGGGGGACTAGCGGAAAGCAATGAGCAGTTCTTC.

V gene TRBV9 combines with J gene TRBJ1-2, with D tentatively TRBD1 (6 bases). Trimming left V 4 bases short and J 4 bases short, with 14 bases between. This CDR3 comprises 14 residues. Per germline, CDR1 SGDLS and CDR2 YYNGEE. CDR3 region: CASSFSGVGYGYTF. The CDR3 nucleotides are TGTGCCAGCAGCTTCTCAGGGGTCGGCTATGGCTACACCTTC.

V is TRBV9 and J is TRBJ2-2; 7 positions agree with TRBD1. This CDR3 spans 15 amino acids. V dropped 7 bases and J dropped 1; count of bases not matched to a gene: 7. Germline V gene sequence: CDR1 SGDLS, CDR2 YYNGEE. The CDR3 sequence is CASAEGAGNTGELFF. The CDR3 DNA sequence: TGTGCCAGCGCAGAGGGGGCAGGGAACACCGGGGAGCTGTTTTTT.

The table lists this clone with a count of one. The V gene is TRBV11-2, the J gene TRBJ2-7; D might be TRBD1 or TRBD2, each matching 6 bases. There are 16 residues in the CDR3. With 5 bases removed from V and 2 bases from J, the gap between germline ends came to 19 bases. Germline V gene sequence: CDR1 SGHAT, CDR2 FQNNGV. The CDR3 spells CASSPGVGGPTYEQYF. CDR3 DNA: TGTGCCAGCAGCCCAGGGGTTGGGGGGCCAACCTACGAGCAGTACTTC.

The chain couples TRBV24-1 to TRBJ1-1; D is ambiguous. The germline V gene has CDR1 KGHDR and CDR2 SFDVKD. Between the trimmed V and J ends, which lost 5 bases and 1 base, there was a span of 10 bases. This CDR3 comprises 14 residues. The CDR3 DNA is TGTGCCACCAGTGGGAACAACCAGAACACTGAAGCTTTCTTT. Residues: CATSGNNQNTEAFF.

The chain uses TRBV5-1 and TRBJ2-1; TRBD1 aligns across 9 bases. Germline V gene lookup returns CDR1 SGHRS and CDR2 YFSETQ. The length of the CDR3 is 15 residues. The V and J ends lost 4 bases and 2 bases, in that order; junction bases with no gene match: 4. CDR3 coding DNA: TGCGCCAGCAGCACGGGACAGGGAGCCTACAATGAGCAGTTCTTC. This translates into CASSTGQGAYNEQFF.

V gene TRBV18 combines with J gene TRBJ1-2; tentatively, D is TRBD1 (5 bases). The germline V gene encodes CDR1 KGHSH and CDR2 LQKENI. CDR3 length: 12 amino acids. Trimming removed 2 bases from V and 8 bases from J, with 9 bases in between. The DNA for the CDR3 is TGTGCCAGCTCACCAGGGGGATTAGGCTACACCTTC. Translation: CASSPGGLGYTF.

This clone was seen a few times. V gene TRBV18 combines with J gene TRBJ1-3, with D possibly matching TRBD1 (5 bases). Germline CDR1 reads KGHSH; CDR2 reads LQKENI. V lost 3 bases, J lost 1 base, and 7 bases lay in between. This CDR3 contains 14 residues. The CDR3 loop reads CASSPGESGNTIYF. The CDR3, as DNA: TGTGCCAGCTCACCGGGGGAATCTGGAAACACCATATATTTT.

The chain is built from TRBV5-6 and TRBJ1-1, with 9 bases fitting TRBD1. The CDR3 sequence is 16 residues long. Germline loops: CDR1 SGHDT, CDR2 YYEEEE. The V segment lost 6 bases and the J segment 1 base; nucleotides outside the gene matches: 10. The CDR3 region is CASTYGWDRENTEAFF. As DNA, the CDR3 is TGTGCCAGCACCTATGGGTGGGACAGGGAGAACACTGAAGCTTTCTTT.

The chain has TRBV6-5 and TRBJ2-7, with D uncertain. V gave up 7 bases and J gave up 3 bases, with 10 bases separating them. The germline V gene encodes CDR1 MNHEY and CDR2 SVGAGI. This CDR3 has 12 residues. The CDR3 DNA reads TGTGCCAGCACGAGGAGCAGCTACGAGCAGTACTTC. It codes for CASTRSSYEQYF.

In DNA form, the CDR3 reads TGCGCCAGCAGTGAGAGGCTCAACCATTACAATGAGCAGTTCTTC. Its protein product is CASSERLNHYNEQFF. The gene calls are TRBV10-1 and TRBJ2-1; no reliable D call. V gave up 2 bases and J gave up 4 bases, with 12 bases separating them. The CDR3 totals 15 residues. The germline CDR1 and CDR2 sequences are WNHNN and SYGVQD (reference sequence).

The DNA for the CDR3 is TGTGCTAGTGGTTTGGCGCGAGGGGTTCTCTCCTACGAGCAGTACTTC. Translation gives CASGLARGVLSYEQYF. The chain carries TRBV12-5 and TRBJ2-7; D tentatively reads TRBD1 or TRBD2 (5 bases each). V shed 1 base and J shed 0 bases, with 13 bases lying between them. Germline CDR1 is LGHNT and CDR2 is FRNRAP. The CDR3 has 16 residues.